The rows below give T cell receptor beta chains drawn from one sample of a study of T-cell reconstitution after alpha-beta-depleted transplantation in children. TCRdb called the PCR reads again in MiXCR, with one record for every CDR3 protein. The sample records about 440,000 distinct CDR3 sequences, about 45% being singletons. The sequencing used PBMCs, collected before TCRalphabeta/CD19-depleted stem cell transplant. The receptor set was obtained from a girl under 10 years old with aplastic anemia, due to receive a stem cell transplant. CDR3s include the opening cysteine and the closing phenylalanine or tryptophan. Fields, in order: V gene, J gene, D gene, clone size, CDR3 DNA, CDR3 protein. A D gene is named only where the DNA matches it firmly. Where a row states a size, it is once, few, many or the class of an expanded clone; other rows omit it.

TRBV7-9	TRBJ2-5	TRBD1	-	TGTGCCAGCAGCCGCCGGGACAGGGGATCCCAAGAGACCCAGTACTTC	CASSRRDRGSQETQYF
TRBV20-1	TRBJ2-6	TRBD1	many	TGCAGTGCTATTACAGGGGCTGGGGCCAACGTCCTGACTTTC	CSAITGAGANVLTF
TRBV10-2	TRBJ2-5	-	-	TGCGCCAGCAAAAGACTAGGTGAAGAGACCCAGTACTTC	CASKRLGEETQYF
TRBV27	TRBJ1-5	TRBD1	-	TGTGCCAGCAGTCCTACAGGGGGCGGACAGCCCCAGCATTTT	CASSPTGGGQPQHF
TRBV19	TRBJ2-1	TRBD2	many	TGTGCCAGTAGTATTATAGCGGGAGGGCCGAATGAGCAGTTCTTC	CASSIIAGGPNEQFF
TRBV20-1	TRBJ2-5	-	-	TGCAGTGCCCCGCTTTATGCCGGGACCAAGGGGACCCAGTACTTC	CSAPLYAGTKGTQYF
TRBV7-9	TRBJ2-1	-	-	TGTGCCAGCAGCCCCGATTATAGGGCCTACAATGAGCAGTTCTTC	CASSPDYRAYNEQFF
TRBV7-2	TRBJ2-1	TRBD2	-	TGTGCCAGCAGCGGGGGTAGCGGGAGGCCCTCCTACAATGAGCAGTTCTTC	CASSGGSGRPSYNEQFF
TRBV5-1	TRBJ2-6	-	-	TGCGCCAGCAGCCCGACCGGGGCCGGCCGGGACTCTGGGGCCAACGTCCTGACTTTC	CASSPTGAGRDSGANVLTF
TRBV20-1	TRBJ1-1	-	-	TGCAGTGCTAGGGAGGGGACCACTGAAGCTTTCTTT	CSAREGTTEAFF
TRBV12-3/TRBV12-4	TRBJ2-5	-	-	TGTGCCAGCAGTTTGTACACAGAGCAAGAGACCCAGTACTTC	CASSLYTEQETQYF
TRBV10-3	TRBJ2-3	TRBD2	-	TGTGCCATCACCGGTCATGCGGGGGGCGGGGGCACAGATACGCTGTATTTT	CAITGHAGGGGTDTLYF
TRBV28	TRBJ2-3	-	few	TGTGCCAGCAGTTCCGGGACCTTCTGGGGGGCAGATACGCAGTATTTT	CASSSGTFWGADTQYF
TRBV12-3/TRBV12-4	TRBJ2-2	-	-	TGTGCCAGCAGTTTAGATTCCCAGGGGAACACCGGGGAGCTGTTTTTT	CASSLDSQGNTGELFF
TRBV20-1	TRBJ1-1	TRBD1	-	TGCAGTGCTAGAGATTTGCAGGGGGTAGGCACTGAAGCTTTCTTT	CSARDLQGVGTEAFF
TRBV15	TRBJ2-5	-	many	TGTGCCACCAGCAGAGATTATGAGGGAAGCGGGGAGACCCAGTACTTC	CATSRDYEGSGETQYF
TRBV20-1	TRBJ1-2	-	many	TGCAGTGCTAGTGGGCCAGGTACTAACTATGGCTACACCTTC	CSASGPGTNYGYTF
TRBV28	TRBJ1-3	TRBD1	many	TGTGCCAGCAGTTGGGACAGAACTGGAAACACCATATATTTT	CASSWDRTGNTIYF
TRBV15	TRBJ2-7	-	many	TGTGCCACCAGCGGAACTACGGACACTGCGCAGTACTTC	CATSGTTDTAQYF
TRBV16	TRBJ2-1	TRBD2	-	TGTGCCAGCACCGACGCGGCGGGAGCAGGGAATGAGCAGTTCTTC	CASTDAAGAGNEQFF
TRBV10-3	TRBJ2-7	-	-	TGTGCCATCAGTGAGTCGAGGGTAGGTGGGAGCCTCGACGAGCAGTACTTC	CAISESRVGGSLDEQYF
TRBV4-2	TRBJ2-3	-	many	TGTGCCAGCAGCGTGGGGAGCGGGACGCAGTATTTT	CASSVGSGTQYF
TRBV4-2	TRBJ2-3	-	-	TGTGCCAGCAGCCAAGATTTCAGGGGCACAGATACGCAGTATTTT	CASSQDFRGTDTQYF
TRBV5-1	TRBJ2-2	TRBD2	many	TGCGCCAGCAGCAGGACTAGCGGGGTGAACACCGGGGAGCTGTTTTTT	CASSRTSGVNTGELFF
TRBV6-6	TRBJ2-7	-	-	TGTGCCAGCAGTTACTCGGACGTCGGGCAGTACTTC	CASSYSDVGQYF
TRBV30	TRBJ2-7	-	-	TGTGCCTGTGACATATTTTACCTTTTCTCCTACGAGCAGTACTTC	CACDIFYLFSYEQYF
TRBV10-3	TRBJ2-1	-	-	TGTGCCATCAAGGGGGTGACCTACAATGAGCAGTTCTTC	CAIKGVTYNEQFF
TRBV5-1	TRBJ2-3	-	few	TGCGCCAGCAGCTCTTCGGGCCTCCCCACAGATACGCAGTATTTT	CASSSSGLPTDTQYF
TRBV7-2	TRBJ2-3	-	-	TGTGCCAGCAGCTTAGTTATAGACACAGATACGCAGTATTTT	CASSLVIDTDTQYF
TRBV30	TRBJ1-1	-	-	TGTGCCTCCCCGGGGCCCAGGGGAACTGAAGCTTTCTTT	CASPGPRGTEAFF
TRBV20-1	TRBJ2-1	TRBD2	-	TGCAGTGCCGTCCAGGCTAGCGGTCCGCGGAATGAGCAGTTCTTC	CSAVQASGPRNEQFF
TRBV5-1	TRBJ2-5	-	few	TGCGCCAGCAGCTTGGAGCCGGGACCTCTAGAAGAGACCCAGTACTTC	CASSLEPGPLEETQYF
TRBV28	TRBJ1-1	-	-	TGTGCCAGCAGTTCCACTAGACAGCCTTATGAAGCTTTCTTT	CASSSTRQPYEAFF
TRBV4-3	TRBJ2-7	-	few	TGCGCCAGCAGCCAAGATGGCGACCTGGTAAACGAGCAGTACTTC	CASSQDGDLVNEQYF
TRBV6-6	TRBJ2-1	-	-	TGTGCCAGCAGTCCACAGGGGGGGTTTTATGAGCAGTTCTTC	CASSPQGGFYEQFF
TRBV5-1	TRBJ2-1	-	few	TGCGCCAGCAGCTTGGGCAGGGGGGGCCATGAGCAGTTCTTC	CASSLGRGGHEQFF